This record looks at one T cell receptor beta chain sequence and its context. TCRdb's table, derived via immunoSEQ multiplex PCR, lists solely in-frame clones and lacks some. The sample includes around 69,000 clones, roughly nine tenths of them seen just once. The data derive from a study of OX40 agonist ivuxolimab in advanced cancers. Germline loops: CDR1 SGHVS, CDR2 FQNEAQ. The CDR3 is made up of 13 amino acids. With 0 bases removed from V and 5 bases from J, the gap between germline ends came to 5 bases. This specimen was CD4+ or CD8+ T cells sorted from blood, taken in a trial of the OX40 agonist ivuxolimab. The TCR originated in an adult with an advanced solid tumor such as melanoma, head and neck, liver or kidney cancer. The V call is TRBV7-8, the J call TRBJ1-5, with D unresolved. CDR3 nucleotide sequence: TGTGCCAGCAGCTTAGCAGAGGATCAGCCCCAGCATTTT. Its translation: CASSLAEDQPQHF.